The clone carrying this T cell receptor beta chain was detected many times. Its antigen is not known. This clone may be a read error of a much larger clone one base away. Different DNA sequences within this sample yield the same CDR3. Among the patients, none had received any treatment before thyroid surgery. The entry originates in a study of metastatic and nonmetastatic thyroid tumors. At the level of the study: Repertoire comparison spanned blood and tumor or nodule tissue of malignant and benign thyroid patients. Study outcomes and limitations: In both blood and tumor samples, TCR beta diversity was reported significantly higher for malignant than benign nodules.

In the original analysis: The study built a papillary thyroid cancer distant-metastasis classifier from CDR3 differences across clinicopathological groups. TCRdb reprocessed the PCR reads via MiXCR. None of the V and J calls come from the authors' own analysis; TCRdb made them. This sample has tens of thousands of clones; 15% to 20% occur once, and the top ten carry approximately 4.8%. This clonotype originated in a female donor with papillary thyroid cancer or a benign thyroid nodule (not recorded which). Some clones in this sample may be carry-over from other donors' samples. Input material: blood.

CDR3 sequence reads: CASGLVPGTQQYF. CDR3 nucleotides: TGTGCTAGTGGTTTGGTACCGGGTACGCAGCAGTACTTC. The rearrangement links TRBV12-5 to TRBJ2-7; D not certain. The ends were cut back, 0 bases at V and 8 bases at J, with 11 bases in the middle. The CDR3 extends over 13 amino acids. The germline CDR1 and CDR2 sequences are LGHNT and FRNRAP.